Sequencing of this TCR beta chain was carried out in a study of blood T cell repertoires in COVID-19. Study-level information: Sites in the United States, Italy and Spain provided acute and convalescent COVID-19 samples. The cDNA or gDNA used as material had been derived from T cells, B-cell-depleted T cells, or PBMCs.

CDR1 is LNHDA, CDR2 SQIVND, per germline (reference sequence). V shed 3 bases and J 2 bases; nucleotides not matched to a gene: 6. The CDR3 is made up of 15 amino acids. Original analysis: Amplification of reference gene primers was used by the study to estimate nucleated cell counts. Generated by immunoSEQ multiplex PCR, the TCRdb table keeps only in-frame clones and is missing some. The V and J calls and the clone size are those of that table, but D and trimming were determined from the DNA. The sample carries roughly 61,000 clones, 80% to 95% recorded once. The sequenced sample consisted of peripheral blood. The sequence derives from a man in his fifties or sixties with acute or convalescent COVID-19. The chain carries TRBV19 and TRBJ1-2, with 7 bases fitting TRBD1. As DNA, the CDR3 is TGTGCCAGTAGTATGCAACAGGGGTCGAACTATGGCTACACCTTC. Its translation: CASSMQQGSNYGYTF.